A selection of T cell receptor beta chains follows, all from one sample in a study of blood T cell repertoires in COVID-19. Clones were sequenced by immunoSEQ multiplex PCR, and TCRdb holds only the in-frame ones, with some missing. In the table there are 400,000 to 500,000 clones, roughly 88% of which are singletons. The sample comprised peripheral blood. Receptor source: a woman aged 30 to 39 with active or convalescent COVID-19. CDR3s include the opening cysteine and the closing phenylalanine or tryptophan. The order of the fields is J gene, clone size, V gene, D gene, CDR3 DNA, CDR3 protein. A D gene is named only where the DNA matches it firmly. The listing skips clone size in some rows; elsewhere it reads once, few, many or a size class.

J gene: TRBJ2-7; clone size: NA; V gene: TRBV5-1; D gene: NA; CDR3 DNA: TGCGCCAGCAGCTTGTACGGGACTGAAACCTACGAGCAGTACTTC; CDR3 protein: CASSLYGTETYEQYF
J gene: TRBJ2-1; clone size: NA; V gene: TRBV4-1; D gene: TRBD2; CDR3 DNA: TGCGCCAGCAGCCCAAACAGCGGGGACTACAATGAGCAGTTCTTC; CDR3 protein: CASSPNSGDYNEQFF
J gene: TRBJ2-1; clone size: NA; V gene: TRBV5-1; D gene: TRBD2; CDR3 DNA: TGCGCCAGCAGCTGGGGGGGAGAGCAGGGCGAGCAGTTCTTC; CDR3 protein: CASSWGGEQGEQFF
J gene: TRBJ1-2; clone size: NA; V gene: TRBV29-1; D gene: NA; CDR3 DNA: TGCAGCGCTCCTGAGGACAGCCTTGAGGGTGATCATGGCTACACCTTC; CDR3 protein: CSAPEDSLEGDHGYTF
J gene: TRBJ2-1; clone size: NA; V gene: TRBV24-1; D gene: TRBD2; CDR3 DNA: TGTGCCACCGGACCGGGGGGGTCATCCGACAATGAGCAGTTCTTC; CDR3 protein: CATGPGGSSDNEQFF
J gene: TRBJ1-2; clone size: few; V gene: TRBV5-8; D gene: NA; CDR3 DNA: TGTGCCAGCAGCCGGACTGCGCCTGTCTATGGCTACACCTTC; CDR3 protein: CASSRTAPVYGYTF
J gene: TRBJ1-5; clone size: NA; V gene: TRBV3-1/TRBV3-2; D gene: NA; CDR3 DNA: TGTGCCAGCAGCCAACTAAATCAGCCCCAGCATTTT; CDR3 protein: CASSQLNQPQHF
J gene: TRBJ2-7; clone size: NA; V gene: TRBV6-5; D gene: TRBD1; CDR3 DNA: TGTGCCAGCAGTTACTACCAGGGGGCGATAAACGAGCAGTACTTC; CDR3 protein: CASSYYQGAINEQYF
J gene: TRBJ1-5; clone size: NA; V gene: TRBV5-5; D gene: TRBD1; CDR3 DNA: TGTGCCAGCAGCTTCGGGACAGGGGATAGGCAGCCCCAGCATTTT; CDR3 protein: CASSFGTGDRQPQHF
J gene: TRBJ2-3; clone size: once; V gene: TRBV19; D gene: NA; CDR3 DNA: TGTGCCAGTAGTGTGGGAGCCGGGACTAGCACAGATACGCAGTATTTT; CDR3 protein: CASSVGAGTSTDTQYF
J gene: TRBJ1-1; clone size: NA; V gene: TRBV4-1; D gene: NA; CDR3 DNA: TGCGCCAGCAGCCAAGAATGGGCAGGAAACACTGAAGCTTTCTTT; CDR3 protein: CASSQEWAGNTEAFF
J gene: TRBJ1-2; clone size: NA; V gene: TRBV3-1/TRBV3-2; D gene: NA; CDR3 DNA: TGTGCCAGCAGCCAAGGCGGAGAGGCCAAAGTCGCCTTC; CDR3 protein: CASSQGGEAKVAF
J gene: TRBJ1-3; clone size: NA; V gene: TRBV3-1/TRBV3-2; D gene: NA; CDR3 DNA: TGTGCCAGCAGCCAATCTGTGGGAAACACCATATATTTT; CDR3 protein: CASSQSVGNTIYF
J gene: TRBJ2-3; clone size: NA; V gene: TRBV7-2; D gene: TRBD2; CDR3 DNA: TGTGCCAGCAGCTTAGTACTAGCGGGGGGGCCGAGCACAGATACGCAGTATTTT; CDR3 protein: CASSLVLAGGPSTDTQYF
J gene: TRBJ2-5; clone size: NA; V gene: TRBV18; D gene: NA; CDR3 DNA: TGTGCCAGCTCACCACTAGTAAAGCGGGTCCGGGAGACCCAGTACTTC; CDR3 protein: CASSPLVKRVRETQYF
J gene: TRBJ1-6; clone size: few; V gene: TRBV3-1/TRBV3-2; D gene: NA; CDR3 DNA: TGTGCCAGCAGCCAAGTTCCGGAGGGGACCCTCCACTTT; CDR3 protein: CASSQVPEGTLHF
J gene: TRBJ2-5; clone size: NA; V gene: TRBV18; D gene: TRBD2; CDR3 DNA: TGTGCCAGCTCACCACCGGGACTAGCGTTAGAGACCCAGTACTTC; CDR3 protein: CASSPPGLALETQYF
J gene: TRBJ1-2; clone size: NA; V gene: TRBV2; D gene: NA; CDR3 DNA: TGTGCCAGCAGTGAATATAGGGGTAACTATGGCTACACCTTC; CDR3 protein: CASSEYRGNYGYTF
J gene: TRBJ2-7; clone size: NA; V gene: TRBV20-1; D gene: NA; CDR3 DNA: TGCAGTGCTAGTTCCGCGGAGCCCTACGAGCAGTACTTC; CDR3 protein: CSASSAEPYEQYF
J gene: TRBJ1-6; clone size: NA; V gene: TRBV6-1; D gene: NA; CDR3 DNA: TGTGCCAGCAGTGAAGAGTTGGGCAGGAACTATAATTCACCCCTCCACTTT; CDR3 protein: CASSEELGRNYNSPLHF
J gene: TRBJ1-5; clone size: NA; V gene: TRBV30; D gene: NA; CDR3 DNA: TGTGCCTGGGCAAGGGGGTTCGGCCAGCCCCAGCATTTT; CDR3 protein: CAWARGFGQPQHF
J gene: TRBJ2-1; clone size: NA; V gene: TRBV19; D gene: TRBD2; CDR3 DNA: TGTGCCAGTAGTCACGGGACTAGCGGGACCCGCTCCTACAATGAGCAGTTCTTC; CDR3 protein: CASSHGTSGTRSYNEQFF
J gene: TRBJ1-1; clone size: NA; V gene: TRBV6-1; D gene: TRBD1; CDR3 DNA: TGTGCCAGCAGTGAATTACAGGGGACTGAAGCTTTCTTT; CDR3 protein: CASSELQGTEAFF
J gene: TRBJ2-7; clone size: NA; V gene: TRBV30; D gene: TRBD2; CDR3 DNA: TGTGCCTGGAGTGTACGTCTGAGCGGGGAACCTAGCTCCTACGAGCAGTACTTC; CDR3 protein: CAWSVRLSGEPSSYEQYF
J gene: TRBJ2-1; clone size: NA; V gene: TRBV6-5; D gene: TRBD1; CDR3 DNA: TGTGCCAGCAACCGAGGGACAGGGGGTTACAATGAGCAGTTCTTC; CDR3 protein: CASNRGTGGYNEQFF
J gene: TRBJ2-7; clone size: NA; V gene: TRBV15; D gene: TRBD1; CDR3 DNA: TGTGCCACCAGCAGAGCCCGGGACAGGGTCTACGAGCAGTACTTC; CDR3 protein: CATSRARDRVYEQYF
J gene: TRBJ1-1; clone size: NA; V gene: TRBV10-2; D gene: NA; CDR3 DNA: TGCGCCAGCAGTGAGCCCAGGGGTATCACTGAAGCTTTCTTT; CDR3 protein: CASSEPRGITEAFF
J gene: TRBJ1-3; clone size: few; V gene: TRBV13; D gene: NA; CDR3 DNA: TGTGCCAGCAGATGGGGGCCCCGTGACTCTGGAAACACCATATATTTT; CDR3 protein: CASRWGPRDSGNTIYF
J gene: TRBJ2-3; clone size: NA; V gene: TRBV9; D gene: TRBD2; CDR3 DNA: TGTGCCAGCAGCGTATGGCGGGGGGCGAGCACAGATACGCAGTATTTT; CDR3 protein: CASSVWRGASTDTQYF
J gene: TRBJ2-5; clone size: NA; V gene: TRBV10-3; D gene: NA; CDR3 DNA: TGTGCCATCAGTGACCGGGGGAGTATCGGGGAGACCCAGTACTTC; CDR3 protein: CAISDRGSIGETQYF
J gene: TRBJ2-1; clone size: NA; V gene: TRBV2; D gene: TRBD2; CDR3 DNA: TGTGCCAGCAGTGAATTGTTCGGGACTAGCCTCAATGAGCAGTTCTTC; CDR3 protein: CASSELFGTSLNEQFF
J gene: TRBJ2-7; clone size: NA; V gene: TRBV11-2; D gene: NA; CDR3 DNA: TGTGCCAGCAGCTTGATAGACAGTTACGAGCAGTACTTC; CDR3 protein: CASSLIDSYEQYF
J gene: TRBJ1-1; clone size: NA; V gene: TRBV5-1; D gene: TRBD1; CDR3 DNA: TGCGCCAGCAGCCCTTTCGTCGCCGGGACAGAAAACACTGAAGCTTTCTTT; CDR3 protein: CASSPFVAGTENTEAFF
J gene: TRBJ1-1; clone size: NA; V gene: TRBV5-5; D gene: NA; CDR3 DNA: TGTGCCAGCAGCTTCCGGGACACTGAAGCTTTCTTT; CDR3 protein: CASSFRDTEAFF
J gene: TRBJ1-1; clone size: NA; V gene: TRBV9; D gene: NA; CDR3 DNA: TGTGCCAGCAGCGTAGCGAGCCGCTGGGGGGGCACTGAAGCTTTCTTT; CDR3 protein: CASSVASRWGGTEAFF
J gene: TRBJ1-1; clone size: NA; V gene: TRBV5-1; D gene: NA; CDR3 DNA: TGCGCCAGCAGCCGGGAGACAGTCATCGCTGAAGCTTTCTTT; CDR3 protein: CASSRETVIAEAFF
J gene: TRBJ2-2; clone size: NA; V gene: TRBV11-2; D gene: NA; CDR3 DNA: TGTGCCAGCAGCCCCCGGGCGGGCGGCGGGGAGCTGTTTTTT; CDR3 protein: CASSPRAGGGELFF
J gene: TRBJ2-6; clone size: NA; V gene: TRBV3-1/TRBV3-2; D gene: TRBD2; CDR3 DNA: TGTGCCAGCAGCCAGATAGCGGGGGGCTACTCTGGGGCCAACGTCCTGACTTTC; CDR3 protein: CASSQIAGGYSGANVLTF
J gene: TRBJ2-7; clone size: once; V gene: TRBV6-5; D gene: TRBD1; CDR3 DNA: TGTGCCAGCAGTAAACAGGGGTCCCACGAGCAGTACTTC; CDR3 protein: CASSKQGSHEQYF
J gene: TRBJ1-2; clone size: NA; V gene: TRBV2; D gene: NA; CDR3 DNA: TGTGCCAGCAGATTACAGGACACCGTAATAGAAGGCTACACCTTC; CDR3 protein: CASRLQDTVIEGYTF
J gene: TRBJ2-6; clone size: NA; V gene: TRBV11-2; D gene: NA; CDR3 DNA: TGTGCCAGCAGCACCTATCTAGACAGGACCCGCTCTGGGGCCAACGTCCTGACTTTC; CDR3 protein: CASSTYLDRTRSGANVLTF
J gene: TRBJ1-2; clone size: NA; V gene: TRBV5-4; D gene: TRBD1; CDR3 DNA: TGTGCCAGCAGCTTTACGGGACAGATCTATGGCTACACCTTC; CDR3 protein: CASSFTGQIYGYTF
J gene: TRBJ2-3; clone size: NA; V gene: TRBV7-6; D gene: TRBD2; CDR3 DNA: TGTGCCAGCAGCGCCAGCGGGAGCGACTACACAGATACGCAGTATTTT; CDR3 protein: CASSASGSDYTDTQYF
J gene: TRBJ1-3; clone size: once; V gene: TRBV5-1; D gene: NA; CDR3 DNA: TGCGCCAGCAGCCCAGGACAGCGATTCTCTGGAAACACCATATATTTT; CDR3 protein: CASSPGQRFSGNTIYF
J gene: TRBJ1-1; clone size: NA; V gene: TRBV19; D gene: NA; CDR3 DNA: TGTGCCAGTAGGGGTGGGGTCGGGGACACTGAAGCTTTCTTT; CDR3 protein: CASRGGVGDTEAFF
J gene: TRBJ2-7; clone size: NA; V gene: TRBV7-2; D gene: TRBD2; CDR3 DNA: TGTGCCAGCAGCCCGACCTCGACTAGCGCTACCTACGAGCAGTACTTC; CDR3 protein: CASSPTSTSATYEQYF
J gene: TRBJ2-3; clone size: NA; V gene: TRBV11-3; D gene: NA; CDR3 DNA: TGTGCCAGCAGCCCGGCGGCGAGCGGCGATACGCAGTATTTT; CDR3 protein: CASSPAASGDTQYF
J gene: TRBJ1-5; clone size: few; V gene: TRBV19; D gene: TRBD1; CDR3 DNA: TGTGCCAGTAGTATAGGACAGGGGACCAATCAGCCCCAGCATTTT; CDR3 protein: CASSIGQGTNQPQHF
J gene: TRBJ1-2; clone size: NA; V gene: TRBV2; D gene: NA; CDR3 DNA: TGTGCCAGCAGTGAAGGACTCTATGGCTACACCTTC; CDR3 protein: CASSEGLYGYTF